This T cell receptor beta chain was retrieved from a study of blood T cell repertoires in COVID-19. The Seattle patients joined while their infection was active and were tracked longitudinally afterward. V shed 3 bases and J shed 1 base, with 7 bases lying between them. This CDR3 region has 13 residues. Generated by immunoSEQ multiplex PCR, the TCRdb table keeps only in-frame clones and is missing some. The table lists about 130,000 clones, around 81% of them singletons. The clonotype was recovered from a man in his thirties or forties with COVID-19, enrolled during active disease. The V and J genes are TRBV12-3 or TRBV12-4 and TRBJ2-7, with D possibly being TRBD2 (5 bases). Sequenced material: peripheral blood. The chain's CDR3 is CASSFGVSYEQYF. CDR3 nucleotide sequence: TGTGCCAGCAGTTTCGGGGTTTCCTACGAGCAGTACTTC.